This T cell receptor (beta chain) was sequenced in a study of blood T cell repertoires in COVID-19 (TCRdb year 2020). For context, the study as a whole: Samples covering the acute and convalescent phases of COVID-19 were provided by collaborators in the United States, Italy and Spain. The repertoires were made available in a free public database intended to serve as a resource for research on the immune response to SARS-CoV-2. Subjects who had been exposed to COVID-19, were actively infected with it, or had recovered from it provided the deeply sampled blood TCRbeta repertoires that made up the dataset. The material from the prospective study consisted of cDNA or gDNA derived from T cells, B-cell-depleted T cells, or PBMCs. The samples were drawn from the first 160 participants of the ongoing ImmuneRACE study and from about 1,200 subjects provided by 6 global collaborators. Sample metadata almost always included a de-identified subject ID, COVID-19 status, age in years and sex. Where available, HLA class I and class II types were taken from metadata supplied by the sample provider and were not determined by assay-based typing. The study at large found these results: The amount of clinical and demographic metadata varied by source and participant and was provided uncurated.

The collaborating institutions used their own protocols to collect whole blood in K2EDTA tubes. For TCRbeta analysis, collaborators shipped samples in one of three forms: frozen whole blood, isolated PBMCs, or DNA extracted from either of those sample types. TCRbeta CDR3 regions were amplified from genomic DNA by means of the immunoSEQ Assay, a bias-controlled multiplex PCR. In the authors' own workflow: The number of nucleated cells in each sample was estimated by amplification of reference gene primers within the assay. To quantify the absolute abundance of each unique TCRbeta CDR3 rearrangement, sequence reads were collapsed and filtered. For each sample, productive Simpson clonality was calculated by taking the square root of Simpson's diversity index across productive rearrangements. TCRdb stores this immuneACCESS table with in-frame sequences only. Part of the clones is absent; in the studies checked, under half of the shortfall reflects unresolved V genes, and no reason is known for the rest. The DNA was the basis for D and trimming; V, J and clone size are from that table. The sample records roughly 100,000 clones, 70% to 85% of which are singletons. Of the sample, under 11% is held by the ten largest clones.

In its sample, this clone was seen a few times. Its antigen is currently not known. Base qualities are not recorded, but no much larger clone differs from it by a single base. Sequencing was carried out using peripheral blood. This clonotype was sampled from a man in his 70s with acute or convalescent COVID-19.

In nucleotide form, the sequence is TGCAGCGCCTCCAGACACAACCGGCAAGAGACCCAGTACTTC. The translation is CSASRHNRQETQYF. The rearranged chain carries TRBV29-1 and TRBJ2-5; the D gene assignment is ambiguous. V is cut by 7 bases and J by 2 bases, and the space between the germline ends is 17 bases. Reading from cysteine to phenylalanine, the CDR3 counts 14 amino acids. Left in the record is the CDR3 DNA by itself, 42 bases read in frame from the first base. CDR1 and CDR2, per the germline V gene, are SQVTM and ANQGSEA.